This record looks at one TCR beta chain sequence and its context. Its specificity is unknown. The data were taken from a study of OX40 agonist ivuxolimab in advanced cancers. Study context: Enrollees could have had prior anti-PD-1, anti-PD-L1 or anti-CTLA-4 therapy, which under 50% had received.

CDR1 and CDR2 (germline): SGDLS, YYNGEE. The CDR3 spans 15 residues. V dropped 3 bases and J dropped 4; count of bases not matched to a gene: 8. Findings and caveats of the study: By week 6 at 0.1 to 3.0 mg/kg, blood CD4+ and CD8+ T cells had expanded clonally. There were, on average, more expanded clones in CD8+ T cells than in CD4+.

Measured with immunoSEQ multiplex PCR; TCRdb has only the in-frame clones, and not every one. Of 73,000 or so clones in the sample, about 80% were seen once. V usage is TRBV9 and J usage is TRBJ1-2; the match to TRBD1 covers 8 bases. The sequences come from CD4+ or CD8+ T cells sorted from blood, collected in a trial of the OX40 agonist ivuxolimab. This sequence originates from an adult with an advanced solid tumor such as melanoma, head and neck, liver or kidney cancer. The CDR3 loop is CASSAGQAISYGYTF. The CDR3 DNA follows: TGTGCCAGCAGCGCGGGACAGGCAATTTCCTATGGCTACACCTTC. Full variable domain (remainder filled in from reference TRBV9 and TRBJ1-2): DSGVTQTPKHLITATGQRVTLRCSPRSGDLSVYWYQQSLDQGLQFLIQYYNGEERAKGNILERFSAQQFPDLHSELNLSSLELGDSALYFCASSAGQAISYGYTFGSGTRLTVV.